This T cell receptor (beta chain) is from a study of T cells in Graves' hyperthyroidism and ophthalmopathy (dated by TCRdb to between 2018 and 2021). Study-level background: Peripheral blood was collected at initial diagnosis, before any treatment. Once sampling was done, hyperthyroidism patients were given methimazole at a starting dose of 30 mg daily, whereas ophthalmopathy patients were given high-dose intravenous methylprednisolone. The 100 discovery patients were randomly split 7:3 into training and test sets. The study also compared thyroid tissue and blood T-cell repertoires from several Graves' hyperthyroidism patients. An independent validation cohort of under 20 hyperthyroidism patients and approximately 16 patients who later progressed to ophthalmopathy tested prospective prediction of ophthalmopathy. A discovery cohort of about 100 patients, approximately 45 with Graves' ophthalmopathy and fewer than 65 with stable Graves' hyperthyroidism, was used to find distinguishing TCR V-J signatures. According to the paper, TCR Vbeta CDR3 sequencing was carried out on more than 120 peripheral blood samples, which came from fewer than 50 ophthalmopathy, 75 or so hyperthyroidism and some 17 progressor patients.

Trimming at the junction amounts to 8 bases on V and 0 bases on J, and the germline ends lie 17 bases apart. The CDR3 goes from the cysteine to the phenylalanine over 17 residues. The read is trimmed to its CDR3 DNA, 51 bases read in frame from base 1. In the germline V gene, CDR1 corresponds to SGHTA and CDR2 to FQGNSA. A patient counted as having stable Graves' hyperthyroidism if no progression to ophthalmopathy occurred over 18 months of follow-up. The hyperthyroidism patients were between 18 and 65 years old and newly diagnosed, with a disease duration of less than 2 months. Patients with uncontrolled infections, other autoimmune diseases, pregnancy or lactation were excluded. Diagnoses were established on the basis of clinical symptoms, serum thyroxine and TRAb, thyroid ultrasound, and orbital computed tomography. PBMCs were separated from 10 ml of fresh peripheral blood using Ficoll-Paque density gradient centrifugation. Trizol reagent was used to extract total RNA, and RNA quality was then checked on an Agilent 2100 Bioanalyzer.

Broad study findings and their caveats: Most expanded thyroid clonotypes (frequency above 0.001) were also detected in blood, a finding suggesting that blood repertoires may reflect thyroid immune responses. Ophthalmopathy was separated from stable hyperthyroidism by a 13 V-J signature model, with around 90% sensitivity and around 81% specificity obtained in cross-validation and 80%/75% obtained in testing. Sample size was not statistically predetermined, and investigators were not blinded to group allocation. In validation, progression to ophthalmopathy was predicted by the model with roughly 71% sensitivity and 72.22% specificity, a median of approximately 6.5 months before onset.

This clonotype showed up many times. Its antigen remains unidentified. Per-base quality was not reported, and no clone a single base away is much larger than it. TCR beta CDR3 regions were amplified from RNA transcripts. The TCR CDR3 was subjected to a first round of RT-PCR using the HTBI primer set and the Qiagen OneStep RT-PCR kit. Libraries were constructed in a second round of multiplex PCR, after which size selection and purification were carried out. Libraries were sequenced paired-end with 100 bp reads on an Illumina HiSeq2000. The original methods were these. SOAPnuke was used to process the raw data, removing reads that contained adapters or uncalled bases, had a mean Phred below 15, or lacked an exact match to the constant primer or identifier. COPE v1.2.5 was used to merge high-quality paired reads, and clonotypes were defined as unique nucleotide sequences. Clonotypes were aligned to IMGT TRBV, TRBD and TRBJ reference segments using MiTCR v1.1. The analysis was restricted to V-J combinations with a frequency above 0.0001, which together covered over 99% of the repertoires. The TCS score was defined as the ratio of F50 (clonal expansion) to E x V (chaos), calculated using BLOSUM62-based TCRdist between CDR3 peptides within each V-J. Welch's t-statistics and random forest reduced 514 V-J features to under 15, which were used in a naive Bayes classifier (R e1071). TCRdb reworked the public reads: Q25 trimming with fastp, MiXCR clone assembly, productive beta chains retained. When rows share a CDR3 protein, they turn into one entry using the most common DNA and genes. These V and J calls are TCRdb output, not the study's own analysis. This sample lists roughly 750,000 distinct CDR3 sequences; approximately 16% were detected once. Under 9.5% of the sample lies in the top ten.

The chain joins TRBV7-2 to TRBJ2-6, with a tentative D gene TRBD2 over 7 matching bases. Sample: blood. The origin of this receptor is a man aged 18 to 35 with Graves' hyperthyroidism. The CDR3 has the sequence CASARGGLSSGANVLTF. At the DNA level, the sequence is TGTGCCAGCGCGAGAGGGGGACTAAGCTCTGGGGCCAACGTCCTGACTTTC.